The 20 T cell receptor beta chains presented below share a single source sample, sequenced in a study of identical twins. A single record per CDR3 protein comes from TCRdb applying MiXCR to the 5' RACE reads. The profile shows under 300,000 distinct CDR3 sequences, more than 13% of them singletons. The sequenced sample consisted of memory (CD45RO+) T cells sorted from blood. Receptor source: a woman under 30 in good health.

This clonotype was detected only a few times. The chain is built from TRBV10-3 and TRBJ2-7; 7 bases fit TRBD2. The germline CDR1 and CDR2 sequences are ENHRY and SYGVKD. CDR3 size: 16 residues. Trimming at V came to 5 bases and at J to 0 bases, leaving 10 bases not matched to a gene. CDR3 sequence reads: CAISQSLAASSYEQYF. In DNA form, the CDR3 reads TGTGCCATCAGTCAGAGCCTAGCGGCGAGCTCCTACGAGCAGTACTTC.

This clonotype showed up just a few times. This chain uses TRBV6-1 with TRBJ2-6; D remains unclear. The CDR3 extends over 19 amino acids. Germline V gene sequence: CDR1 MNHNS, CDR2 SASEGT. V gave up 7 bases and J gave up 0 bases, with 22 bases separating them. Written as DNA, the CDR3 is TGTGCCAGCACCCTAAGAGTGGGGAAAACGGCCTCTGGGGCCAACGTCCTGACTTTC. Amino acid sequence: CASTLRVGKTASGANVLTF.

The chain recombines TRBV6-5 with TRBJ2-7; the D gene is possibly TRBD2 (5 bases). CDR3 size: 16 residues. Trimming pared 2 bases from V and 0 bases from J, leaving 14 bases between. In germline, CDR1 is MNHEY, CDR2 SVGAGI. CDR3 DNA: TGTGCCAGCAGTTACGGAGGCATAACTACCTCCTACGAGCAGTACTTC. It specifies CASSYGGITTSYEQYF.

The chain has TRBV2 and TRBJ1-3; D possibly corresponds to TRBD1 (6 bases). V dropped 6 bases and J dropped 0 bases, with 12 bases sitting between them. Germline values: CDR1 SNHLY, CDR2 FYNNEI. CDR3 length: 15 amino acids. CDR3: CASRPQGGSGNTIYF. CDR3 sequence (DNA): TGTGCCAGCAGACCTCAAGGGGGCTCTGGAAACACCATATATTTT.

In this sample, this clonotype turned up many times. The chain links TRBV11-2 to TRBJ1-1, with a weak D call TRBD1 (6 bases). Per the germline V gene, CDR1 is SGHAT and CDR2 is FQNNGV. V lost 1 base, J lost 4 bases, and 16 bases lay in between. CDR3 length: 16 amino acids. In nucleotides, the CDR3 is TGTGCCAGCAGCTTAGTATTCGGGGGCGCCGTCACTGAAGCTTTCTTT. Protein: CASSLVFGGAVTEAFF.

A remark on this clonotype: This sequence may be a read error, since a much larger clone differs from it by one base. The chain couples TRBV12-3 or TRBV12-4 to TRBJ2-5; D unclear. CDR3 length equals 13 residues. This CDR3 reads CSSSLRLQETQYF. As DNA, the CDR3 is TGTTCCAGCAGTTTAAGGTTACAAGAGACCCAGTACTTC.

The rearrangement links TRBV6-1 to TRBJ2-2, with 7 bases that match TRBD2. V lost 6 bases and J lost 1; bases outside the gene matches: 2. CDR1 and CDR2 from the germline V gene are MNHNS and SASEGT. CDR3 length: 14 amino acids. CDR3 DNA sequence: TGTGCCAGCAGCCAGCGGGGGAACACCGGGGAGCTGTTTTTT. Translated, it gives CASSQRGNTGELFF.

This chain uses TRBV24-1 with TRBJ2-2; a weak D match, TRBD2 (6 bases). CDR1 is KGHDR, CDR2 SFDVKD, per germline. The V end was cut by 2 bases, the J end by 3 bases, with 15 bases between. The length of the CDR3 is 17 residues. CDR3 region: CATSDSRGRDYTGELFF. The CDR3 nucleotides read TGTGCCACCAGTGATTCCCGCGGGCGGGATTACACCGGGGAGCTGTTTTTT.

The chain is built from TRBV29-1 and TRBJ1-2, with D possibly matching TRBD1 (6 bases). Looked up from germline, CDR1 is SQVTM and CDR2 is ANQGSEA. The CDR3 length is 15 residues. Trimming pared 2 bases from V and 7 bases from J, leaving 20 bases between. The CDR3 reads CSVETRRGVNSGYTF. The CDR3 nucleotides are TGCAGCGTTGAAACCCGGAGGGGGGTTAATAGTGGCTACACCTTC.

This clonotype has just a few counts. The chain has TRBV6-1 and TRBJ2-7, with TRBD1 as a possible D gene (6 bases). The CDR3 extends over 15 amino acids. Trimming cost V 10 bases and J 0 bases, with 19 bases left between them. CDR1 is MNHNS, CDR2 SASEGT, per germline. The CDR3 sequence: CATIQGDQHSYEQYF. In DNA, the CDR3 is TGTGCCACTATACAGGGAGATCAACACTCCTACGAGCAGTACTTC.

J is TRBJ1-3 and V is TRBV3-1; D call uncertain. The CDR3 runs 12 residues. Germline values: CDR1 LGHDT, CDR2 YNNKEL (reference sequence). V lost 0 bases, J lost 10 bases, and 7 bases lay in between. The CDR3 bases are TGTGCCAGCAGCCAAGACGGGCCGACCATATATTTT. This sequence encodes CASSQDGPTIYF.

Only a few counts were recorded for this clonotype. This chain's CDR3 is CASSFPPSYEQYF. The CDR3 DNA is TGTGCCAGCAGCTTTCCACCCTCCTACGAGCAGTACTTC. This chain joins TRBV7-2 and TRBJ2-7; no definite D call. The CDR3 totals 13 residues. The ends were cut back, 3 bases at V and 0 bases at J, with 6 bases in the middle. CDR1 is SGHTA, CDR2 FQGNSA, per germline.

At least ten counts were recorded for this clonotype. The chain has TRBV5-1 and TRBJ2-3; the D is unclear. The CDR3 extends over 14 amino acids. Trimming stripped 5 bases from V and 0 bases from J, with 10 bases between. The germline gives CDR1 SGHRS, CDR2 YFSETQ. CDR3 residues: CASRLQESTDTQYF. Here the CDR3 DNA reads TGCGCCAGCAGGCTGCAGGAGAGCACAGATACGCAGTATTTT.

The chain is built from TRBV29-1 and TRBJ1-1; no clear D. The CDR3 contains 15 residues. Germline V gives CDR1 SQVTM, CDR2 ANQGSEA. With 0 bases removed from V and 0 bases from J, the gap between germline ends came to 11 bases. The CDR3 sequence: CSVEDEAPLNTEAFF. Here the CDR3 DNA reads TGCAGCGTTGAAGATGAGGCACCCCTGAACACTGAAGCTTTCTTT. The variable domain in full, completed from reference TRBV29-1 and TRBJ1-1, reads SAVISQKPSRDICQRGTSLTIQCQVDSQVTMMFWYRQQPGQSLTLIATANQGSEATYESGFVIDKFPISRPNLTFSTLTVSNMSPEDSSIYLCSVEDEAPLNTEAFFGQGTRLTVV.

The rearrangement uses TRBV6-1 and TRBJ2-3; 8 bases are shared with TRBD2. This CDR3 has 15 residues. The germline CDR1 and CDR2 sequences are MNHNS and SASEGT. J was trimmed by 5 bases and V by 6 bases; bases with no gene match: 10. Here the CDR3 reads CASRAVSGAKDTQYF. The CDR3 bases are TGTGCCAGCAGGGCGGTTAGCGGGGCGAAAGATACGCAGTATTTT.

In nucleotides, the CDR3 is TGTGCCAGCAGCTTAGCGGGGACTAGGAGCTCCTACGAGCAGTACTTC. It codes for CASSLAGTRSSYEQYF. The chain combines TRBV7-2 with TRBJ2-7, with 8 bases lining up with TRBD2. This CDR3 is built from 16 residues. V dropped 0 bases and J dropped 0; count of bases not matched to a gene: 4. Germline CDR1 and CDR2: SGHTA and FQGNSA.

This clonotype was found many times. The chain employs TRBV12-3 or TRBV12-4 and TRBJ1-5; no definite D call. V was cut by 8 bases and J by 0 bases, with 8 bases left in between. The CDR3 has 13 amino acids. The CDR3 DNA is TGTGCCAGCGGAGGGTCTAGCAATCAGCCCCAGCATTTT. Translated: CASGGSSNQPQHF.

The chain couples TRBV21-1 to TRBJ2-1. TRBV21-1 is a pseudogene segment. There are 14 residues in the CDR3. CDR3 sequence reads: CASSTHKATNEQFF. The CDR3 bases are TGTGCCAGCAGCACACACAAGGCTACGAATGAGCAGTTCTTC.

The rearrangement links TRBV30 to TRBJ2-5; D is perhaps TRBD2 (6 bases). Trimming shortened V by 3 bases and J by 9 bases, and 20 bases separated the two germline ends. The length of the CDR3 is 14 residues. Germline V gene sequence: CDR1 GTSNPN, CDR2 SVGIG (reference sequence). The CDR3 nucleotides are TGTGCCTGGAGGATTCATGGGGGGAAGGAGTCCCAGTACTTC. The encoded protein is CAWRIHGGKESQYF.

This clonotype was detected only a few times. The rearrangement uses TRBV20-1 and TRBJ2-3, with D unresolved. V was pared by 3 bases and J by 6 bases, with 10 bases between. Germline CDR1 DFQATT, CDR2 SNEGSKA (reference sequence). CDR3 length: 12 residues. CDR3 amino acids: CSASVLPDTQYF. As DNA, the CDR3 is TGCAGTGCTAGCGTCCTCCCTGATACGCAGTATTTT.